This paragraph covers one T cell receptor beta chain sequence. The antigen is not known. CDR1 is ENHRY, CDR2 SYGVKD, per germline. V was pared by 3 bases and J by 5 bases, with 16 bases between. The CDR3 covers 15 residues. This specimen comes from a study of cytomegalovirus exposure and HLA in healthy donors. Study conclusions and caveats: Reportedly, fewer N-insertions than the roughly 700-donor mean appeared in an Asian-associated ancestry cluster in a later analysis. Within an earlier analysis, most TCR beta V segments proved productive either about 90% or about 30% of the time. In vitro confirmation showed a few CMV-associated chains to be CMV antigen specific.

The PCR used 60 Vbeta and 13 Jbeta primers. Data came from immunoSEQ multiplex PCR; TCRdb stores just in-frame clones and leaves some out. The sample yields about 150,000 clones, 60% to 85% seen once. J is TRBJ1-1 and V is TRBV10-3; D gene unclear. The origin of this receptor is a woman between 45 and 60 years old in good health and CMV-seropositive. Sample: PBMCs. CDR3 coding DNA: TGTGCCATCAGTGACCTTCCCGCGCCGAGGACTGAAGCTTTCTTT. Translation: CAISDLPAPRTEAFF.